The present TCR beta chain was sequenced within a study of T cell changes during pregnancy in multiple sclerosis. The CDR3 has 20 amino acids. Germline CDR1 reads MNHNS; CDR2 reads SASEGT. V gave up 6 bases and J gave up 2 bases; unmatched junction bases: 22. Assay used: immunoSEQ multiplex PCR; TCRdb lists only in-frame clones, some missing. The sample has some 61,000 clones; 91% are singletons. V is TRBV6-1 and J is TRBJ1-5, with 7 bases matching TRBD1. Sequencing used peripheral blood, obtained in the second trimester of pregnancy. The receptor's source is a female donor with multiple sclerosis, enrolled in a pregnancy study. The CDR3 reads CASRERVGRGFGVGNQPQHF. CDR3 nucleotides: TGTGCCAGCAGGGAAAGGGTAGGCAGGGGGTTCGGCGTTGGCAATCAGCCCCAGCATTTT.